Shown below are 2 T cell receptor beta chains from a single sample sequenced in a study of cytomegalovirus exposure and HLA in healthy donors. With 60 Vbeta and 13 Jbeta primers, the PCR was carried out. Assay used: immunoSEQ multiplex PCR; TCRdb lists only in-frame clones, some missing. The data show 150,000 or so clones, with about 83% seen just once and less than 15% held by the top ten. Sequencing was performed on PBMCs. The receptor set was obtained from a man in his forties in good health and CMV-seropositive.

V usage is TRBV19 and J usage is TRBJ2-5; a possible D gene is TRBD2 (6 bases). This CDR3 is 13 amino acids long. Germline CDR1 LNHDA, CDR2 SQIVND (reference sequence). V was cut by 1 base and J by 5 bases, with 8 bases left in between. CDR3 nucleotides: TGTGCCAGTAGTATAGCGGGAGTGGAGACCCAGTACTTC. This gives the protein CASSIAGVETQYF.

The rearrangement joins TRBV19 to TRBJ1-4; 7 nucleotides align to TRBD1. CDR3 length equals 17 residues. CDR1 and CDR2 (germline): LNHDA, SQIVND (reference sequence). With V trimmed by 2 bases and J by 0 bases, 6 bases remained unmatched. The CDR3 DNA reads TGTGCCAGTAGTATATCTCAGGACAGGACAACTAATGAAAAACTGTTTTTT. Its protein is CASSISQDRTTNEKLFF.